The 14 T cell receptor beta chains listed next were all sequenced from one sample in a study of tissue T cells after allogeneic stem cell transplantation. The data were produced by immunoSEQ multiplex PCR, yet TCRdb's version contains in-frame clones alone and is incomplete. Altogether roughly 4,600 clones are present, approximately 49% being singletons, with the ten largest covering less than 20%. The sample's time point: mouse harvest day 14 after allogeneic transplant. Mouse grafts combined 10^7 T-cell-depleted bone marrow cells with 10^6 splenic CD5+ T cells. The sequencing input was lymph node tissue. The source of these receptors is a female BALB/c mouse given C57BL/6 T cells with graft-versus-host disease after an allogeneic hematopoietic cell transplant.

To note about this clone: Germline and genes here are mouse. The sequenced fragment ends 1 residue before the CDR3 boundary, so the rest is inferred from the germline J gene. The V and J genes are TRBV13-2 and TRBJ1-2, with TRBD1 matching 9 bases. This CDR3 is built from 15 residues. Germline CDR1 and CDR2: NNHNN and SYGAGS (reference sequence). After removal of 7 bases from V and 2 bases from J, the junction contained 9 bases not matched to a gene. CDR3 DNA, as far as it was read: TGTGCCAGCAGTGCGGGACAGGGTCTTAACTCCGACTACACC. It encodes CASSAGQGLNSDYT. The whole CDR3 protein is CASSAGQGLNSDYTF.

With respect to this clone: Germline and genes: mouse. The CDR3 end is not reached by the read, which stops 1 residue before it; the germline J gene fills it in. The chain couples TRBV16 to TRBJ2-5; 9 bases map to TRBD2. CDR1 is SGHSA, CDR2 FRNQAP, per germline. The CDR3 covers 14 residues. J lost 4 bases, V lost 5 bases, and 4 bases had no gene match. The CDR3 sequence is CASSVGLGKDTQYF. The sequenced part of the CDR3 DNA is TGTGCAAGCAGCGTGGGACTGGGAAAAGACACCCAGTAC.

On this clone itself: Gene names follow the mouse nomenclature. From the germline J gene comes the end of the CDR3, since the read stops 1 residue before it. This chain connects TRBV3 to TRBJ2-1, with TRBD2 matching over 10 bases. Per the germline V gene, CDR1 is SNHLY and CDR2 is FYNGKV (reference sequence). There are 14 residues in the CDR3. J was trimmed by 7 bases and V by 1 base; bases with no gene match: 1. Incomplete CDR3 DNA: TGTGCCAGCAGCTTAGACTGGGGGGGGGCTGAGCAGTTC. It translates to CASSLDWGGAEQF. The full CDR3 protein is CASSLDWGGAEQFF.

Of note for this clone: At one of its ends the junction is not consistent with the germline gene, which may arise from a read error. The germline and genes are mouse ones. The sequenced fragment ends 1 residue before the CDR3 boundary, so the rest is inferred from the germline J gene. This chain uses TRBV15 with TRBJ2-2; D is perhaps TRBD1 (6 bases). Germline V gene data show CDR1 as SGHND and CDR2 as FRSKSL. CDR3 length: 15 amino acids. Incomplete CDR3 DNA: TGTACCAGCAGTCCCGAGGGGGTCCGGACCGGGCAGCTCTAC. Amino acid sequence: CTSSPEGVRTGQLY. The full CDR3 reads CTSSPEGVRTGQLYF. Using reference TRBV15 and TRBJ2-2 for the parts outside the CDR3, the full variable domain is DAGVTQTPRHEVAEKGQTIILKCEPVSGHNDLFWYRQTKIQGLELLSYFRSKSLMEDGGAFKDRFKAEMLNSSFSTLKIQPTEPKDSAVYLCTSSPEGVRTGQLYFGEGSKLTVL.

This clone is categorized as large (0.1 to 1%). Any gene name here is a mouse gene name. The observed sequence ends 1 residue before the CDR3 terminus, with the missing tail filled in from the germline J gene. The chain has TRBV2 and TRBJ2-1, with 7 bases that match TRBD2. Per the germline V gene, CDR1 is LGHNA and CDR2 is YSYQKL. V lost 0 bases and J lost 7; bases outside the gene matches: 6. CDR3 length equals 15 residues. Here the CDR3 reads CASSQETGARAEQFF. Partial CDR3 DNA: TGTGCCAGCAGCCAAGAAACTGGGGCTAGGGCTGAGCAGTTC.

Worth noting for this clone: Mouse gene names and germline throughout. The read is 1 residue too short to cover the CDR3 end, so that end is filled in from the germline J gene. The rearrangement uses TRBV26 and TRBJ1-2; no firm D call. Per the germline V gene, CDR1 is KGHPV and CDR2 is FQNQEV (reference sequence). The CDR3 is 14 amino acids. The V and J ends lost 6 bases and 0 bases respectively, with 11 bases between them. CDR3 residues: CASSLQTSNSDYTF. Incomplete CDR3 DNA: TGTGCCAGCAGCCTACAGACCTCAAACTCCGACTACACC.

With respect to this clone: Genes here carry mouse names. The read falls 1 residue short of the CDR3 end, and the missing part is taken from the germline J gene. J is TRBJ2-7 and V is TRBV5, with 7 bases aligning to TRBD2. This CDR3 has 14 amino acids. Germline CDR1 LGHNA, CDR2 YNLKQL (reference sequence). With V trimmed by 1 base and J by 4 bases, 4 bases remained unmatched. This CDR3 reads CASSQGGGIYEQYF. CDR3 DNA, as far as it was read: TGTGCCAGCAGCCAAGGGGGGGGGATTTATGAACAGTAC.

A remark on this clone: Gene and germline names: mouse. The CDR3 sequence is CASSSGTIQDTQYF. The CDR3 DNA, read in part, is TGTGCCAGCAGCTCTGGGACAATCCAAGACACCCAGTAC. J is TRBJ2-5 and V is TRBV4; perhaps TRBD1 as D (6 bases). Read coverage stops 1 residue before the CDR3 terminus; the germline J gene supplies the remainder. The CDR3 runs to 14 residues. The germline V gene encodes CDR1 LGHDT and CDR2 YNNKQL (reference sequence). Between the trimmed V and J ends, which lost 4 bases and 2 bases, there was a span of 10 bases.

A word on this clone: Genes and germline come from the mouse. The read terminates 1 residue before the CDR3 end, so the remaining end is supplied by the germline J gene. The chain uses TRBV1 and TRBJ2-4; the match to TRBD2 covers 10 bases. V lost 4 bases and J lost 0; bases outside the gene matches: 7. The V gene's germline CDR1 is NSQYPW and CDR2 LRSPGD (reference sequence). This CDR3 is built from 17 residues. This CDR3 is CTCSVRDWGLSQNTLYF. Partial CDR3 DNA: TGCACCTGCAGTGTTCGGGACTGGGGTCTTAGTCAAAACACCTTGTAC.

Points on this clone: The listed genes are named as in mouse. The CDR3 is cut off 1 residue early in the read; its end comes from the germline J gene. The rearrangement links TRBV12-2 to TRBJ1-4, with TRBD1 matching over 7 bases. Germline loops: CDR1 SGHLS, CDR2 HYDKME. The V gene end was trimmed by 2 bases and the J gene end by 0 bases; junction bases not matched to a gene: 5. This CDR3 comprises 16 residues. Incomplete CDR3 DNA: TGTGCCAGCTCTCGGAAACAGGGGTTTTCCAACGAAAGATTATTT. Amino acid sequence: CASSRKQGFSNERLF. The CDR3 in full is CASSRKQGFSNERLFF.

With regard to this clone: Mouse gene names and germline throughout. The CDR3 goes on 1 residue after the read ends, and that part is filled in from the germline J gene. V is TRBV26 and J is TRBJ2-2; no definite D call. Germline CDR1 and CDR2: KGHPV and FQNQEV (reference sequence). Trimming cost V 3 bases and J 4 bases, with 9 bases left between them. The CDR3 spans 14 residues. Here the CDR3 reads CASSLPGSTGQLYF. The covered CDR3 bases are TGTGCCAGCAGTCTTCCGGGTTCCACCGGGCAGCTCTAC.

On this clone: The gene names here belong to mouse. The read ends 1 residue shy of where the CDR3 ends; the end is completed using the germline J gene. The V call is TRBV12-2, the J call TRBJ2-3; tentative D call: TRBD1 (6 bases). The CDR3 sequence is 14 residues long. Germline CDR1 is SGHLS and CDR2 is HYDKME. Trimming removed 0 bases from V and 2 bases from J, with 8 bases in between. CDR3 DNA (partial): TGTGCCAGCTCTCTCGAGGGGGATGCAGAAACGCTGTAT. It encodes CASSLEGDAETLY. The whole CDR3 region reads CASSLEGDAETLYF. Full variable domain (rest looked up from reference TRBV12-2 and TRBJ2-3): NSGVVQSPRYIIKGKGERSILKCIPISGHLSVAWYQQTQGQELKFFIQHYDKMERDKGNLPSRFSVQQFDDYHSEMNMSALELEDSAVYFCASSLEGDAETLYFGSGTRLTVL.

Sample share makes this clone large. The germline and genes are mouse ones. The DNA ends 1 residue before the CDR3 does, and the rest of the CDR3 is filled in from the germline J gene. This chain joins TRBV3 and TRBJ2-7; D is perhaps TRBD1 (6 bases). The V end lost 3 bases, the J end lost 3 bases, and 9 bases lay between the germline ends. Germline V gives CDR1 SNHLY, CDR2 FYNGKV (reference sequence). The CDR3 spans 13 residues. The DNA read from the CDR3 is TGTGCCAGCAGCTTGGGACAAAACTATGAACAGTAC. This translates into CASSLGQNYEQY. The entire CDR3 sequence reads CASSLGQNYEQYF.

Note on this clone: Mouse gene names and germline throughout. The CDR3 end is not reached by the read, which stops 1 residue before it; the germline J gene fills it in. This chain links TRBV3 with TRBJ1-4, with D perhaps matching TRBD1 (5 bases). Germline CDR1 and CDR2: SNHLY and FYNGKV (reference sequence). V gave up 5 bases and J gave up 0 bases, with 7 bases separating them. The CDR3 is made up of 14 amino acids. The part of the CDR3 DNA that was read is TGTGCCAGCAGCAGACAGATTTCCAACGAAAGATTATTT. It specifies CASSRQISNERLF. The CDR3 reads in full as CASSRQISNERLFF.